The T cell receptor (beta chain) under discussion was sequenced for a study of cytomegalovirus exposure and HLA in healthy donors. Across the study: Clustering assigned 81% of the roughly 400 genotyped donors to the Caucasian-associated ancestry cluster. Findings and caveats of the study: Investigators reported around 150 TCR beta chains as tied to cytomegalovirus. Association of a missense DCLRE1C variant with TCR beta V- and J-gene trimming was reported in a later analysis. Analyzed later, most CMV-associated TCR beta chains appeared HLA-restricted.

A word on this clone: Its antigen is unidentified.

The PCR used 60 Vbeta and 13 Jbeta primers. The data were produced by immunoSEQ multiplex PCR, yet TCRdb's version contains in-frame clones alone and is incomplete. This sample has some 190,000 clones, with over 65% found just once. This CDR3 contains 14 residues. J lost 0 bases, V lost 3 bases, and 2 bases had no gene match. Looked up from germline, CDR1 is SGHVS and CDR2 is FQNEAQ. The TCR was taken from a man younger than 30 in good health and CMV-seronegative. Sequencing used PBMCs. This chain connects TRBV7-8 to TRBJ2-7; 7 bases match TRBD2. CDR3 nucleotide sequence: TGTGCCAGCAGCTTCGGGGGGAGCTCCTACGAGCAGTACTTC. The encoded protein is CASSFGGSSYEQYF.